The clone carrying this T cell receptor (beta chain) was counted only a few times. Its antigen is not known. The entry originates in a study of vaccination and CD4 T cells after COVID-19. Study in general: Two of the convalescents were Hispanic, and the group consisted of six males and four females. Researchers treated cells with overlapping spike peptides taken from SARS-CoV-2, HCoV-NL63, HCoV-OC43 and HCoV-229E.

Regarding treatment: roughly 11-day PBMC culture with coronavirus spike peptide pools or control peptides (ViraFEST assay). The unexposed donor provided CD4+ T cells, which were taken before the COVID-19 pandemic (2011-2018). ViraFEST grew antigen-specific T cells using peptide pools, then sequenced TCRs. Cultures of PBMCs, a few million per well, were set up with about 10 IU/ml IL-2 and around 9.7 ug/ml peptide pools. Cultured CD4+ T-cell DNA underwent Oncomine TCR Beta short-read sequencing. TCRdb fed the PCR reads into MiXCR, producing one record per CDR3 protein. The sample records 7,000 to 8,500 distinct CDR3 sequences, 30% to 45% being singletons. CDR1 and CDR2 (germline): MNHEY, SVGAGI. The V and J ends lost 2 bases and 1 base, in that order; junction bases with no gene match: 5. The CDR3 has 17 residues.

Sequencing was done on a sample of CD4+ T cells from blood, cultured in vitro. The rearrangement links TRBV6-5 to TRBJ2-2; 9 bases match TRBD2. The receptor's source is a human donor in good health. CDR3 region: CASSYGPLAGNTGELFF. CDR3 nucleotides: TGTGCCAGCAGTTACGGGCCACTAGCGGGGAACACCGGGGAGCTGTTTTTT.